The 14 T cell receptor beta chains presented below share a single source sample, sequenced in a study of T cell responses to AZD1222 COVID-19 vaccine. Generated by immunoSEQ multiplex PCR, the TCRdb table keeps only in-frame clones and is missing some. The data show some 110,000 clones, approximately 89% seen once. Sequencing used peripheral blood, obtained 28 days after the second AZD1222 dose. These receptors all come from an adult who received the AZD1222 COVID-19 vaccine.

The chain couples TRBV28 to TRBJ2-5; unclear D gene. Trimming shortened V by 6 bases and J by 0 bases, and 8 bases separated the two germline ends. Germline V gene lookup returns CDR1 MDHEN and CDR2 SYDVKM. The CDR3 contains 13 residues. CDR3 loop: CASSLPYQETQYF. In DNA, the CDR3 is TGTGCCAGCAGCCTCCCGTACCAAGAGACCCAGTACTTC.

This clone has just a few counts. The chain employs TRBV19 and TRBJ1-5; perhaps TRBD1 as D (5 bases). The CDR3 is 15 amino acids. Trimming left V 6 bases short and J 2 bases short, with 14 bases between. CDR1 and CDR2 (germline): LNHDA, SQIVND (reference sequence). In DNA, the CDR3 is TGTGCCAGTAGGGCAGGGAGGGCCGGCAATCAGCCCCAGCATTTT. Translating gives CASRAGRAGNQPQHF.

This chain uses TRBV27 with TRBJ2-7; 7 bases line up with TRBD1. CDR3 length equals 16 residues. CDR1 and CDR2 (germline): MNHEY, SMNVEV (reference sequence). With V trimmed by 5 bases and J by 2 bases, 12 bases remained unmatched. The chain's CDR3 is CASSPQLTGSTYEQYF. The CDR3 DNA is TGTGCCAGCAGTCCTCAGTTGACAGGGAGCACCTACGAGCAGTACTTC.

J is TRBJ1-6 and V is TRBV30; no definite D call. The CDR3 runs to 13 residues. The germline gives CDR1 GTSNPN, CDR2 SVGIG (reference sequence). V was pared by 4 bases and J by 7 bases, with 11 bases between. DNA for the CDR3: TGTGCCTGGATCAGGACCGCAAATTCACCCCTCCACTTT. Translating it yields CAWIRTANSPLHF.

This sequence joins TRBV9 and TRBJ1-6, with D possibly TRBD1 on 6 matching bases. CDR1 SGDLS and CDR2 YYNGEE come from the germline V gene. The CDR3 contains 13 residues. Trimming took 3 bases from V and 9 from J, leaving 10 bases between them. In DNA form, the CDR3 reads TGTGCCAGCAGCGCTACAGGGAGTTCACCCCTCCACTTT. Its translation: CASSATGSSPLHF.

This clone was picked up a small number of times. The rearrangement joins TRBV18 to TRBJ2-1, with D maybe TRBD2 (5 bases). Per the germline V gene, CDR1 is KGHSH and CDR2 is LQKENI. CDR3 length: 16 residues. Trimming stripped 6 bases from V and 0 bases from J, with 15 bases between. CDR3 in amino acids: CASSPLDSASYNEQFF. For the CDR3, the DNA is TGTGCCAGCTCTCCCCTTGATAGCGCCTCCTACAATGAGCAGTTCTTC.

V gene TRBV24-1 combines with J gene TRBJ1-5, with 9 bases identical to TRBD1. The CDR3 runs 15 residues. With 4 bases clipped from V and 7 bases from J, the junction kept 7 bases outside the gene matches. The germline CDR1 and CDR2 sequences are KGHDR and SFDVKD. The CDR3 loop reads CATSEPTGGEQPQHF. The CDR3 nucleotides are TGTGCCACCAGTGAACCGACAGGGGGAGAACAGCCCCAGCATTTT.

The V call is TRBV12-3 or TRBV12-4, the J call TRBJ2-3; no reliable D call. The V end lost 6 bases, the J end lost 0 bases, and 4 bases lay between the germline ends. The CDR3 length is 12 residues. CDR3 residues: CASSQSTDTQYF. CDR3 DNA sequence: TGTGCCAGCAGCCAGAGCACAGATACGCAGTATTTT.

The rearrangement uses TRBV2 and TRBJ1-5; weak D call: TRBD1 (5 bases). Germline loops: CDR1 SNHLY, CDR2 FYNNEI. The CDR3 runs 14 residues. Trimming removed 2 bases at V and 2 bases at J, with 7 bases between. The CDR3 nucleotides read TGTGCCAGCAGTGAACAGGGCGGCAATCAGCCCCAGCATTTT. Its translation is CASSEQGGNQPQHF.

The gene calls are TRBV11-2 and TRBJ1-1; a weak D match, TRBD1 (6 bases). The CDR3 runs to 13 residues. Between the trimmed V and J ends, which lost 10 bases and 5 bases, there was a span of 17 bases. CDR1 is SGHAT, CDR2 FQNNGV, per germline. This CDR3 is CATGQGFRTEAFF. CDR3 coding DNA: TGTGCCACCGGGCAGGGGTTCCGGACTGAAGCTTTCTTT.

This clone showed up just a few times. In nucleotides, the CDR3 is TGTGCCAGCAGTTACTACAGCCTTTTCACTGAAGCTTTCTTT. Protein sequence: CASSYYSLFTEAFF. The genes are TRBV6-5 and TRBJ1-1; D is uncertain. Trimming stripped 1 base from V and 4 bases from J, with 10 bases between. The CDR3 is made up of 14 amino acids. From germline, CDR1 is MNHEY and CDR2 SVGAGI.

V is TRBV4-3 and J is TRBJ2-2; TRBD2 aligns across 11 bases. The CDR3 runs to 21 residues. CDR1 and CDR2 from the germline V gene are LGHNA and YSLEER. With V trimmed by 5 bases and J by 0 bases, 17 bases remained unmatched. The DNA of the CDR3 is TGCGCCAGCAGCGACGGACAGGGTCTACTAGCGGGGGCCTCGAACACCGGGGAGCTGTTTTTT. It yields the protein CASSDGQGLLAGASNTGELFF.

V usage is TRBV6-5 and J usage is TRBJ1-5; no clear D. The CDR3 has 13 amino acids. CDR1 is MNHEY, CDR2 SVGAGI, per germline. Between the trimmed V and J ends, which lost 11 bases and 2 bases, there was a span of 13 bases. The CDR3 sequence is CASGYLRNQPQHF. As DNA, the CDR3 is TGTGCCTCTGGATACCTTCGCAATCAGCCCCAGCATTTT.

The rearrangement links TRBV28 to TRBJ2-5, with D maybe TRBD1 (5 bases). There are 13 residues in the CDR3. Germline values: CDR1 MDHEN, CDR2 SYDVKM. The V and J ends lost 7 bases and 3 bases respectively, with 12 bases between them. CDR3 amino acids: CASNKAGKETQYF. DNA of the CDR3: TGTGCCAGCAATAAAGCAGGGAAAGAGACCCAGTACTTC.